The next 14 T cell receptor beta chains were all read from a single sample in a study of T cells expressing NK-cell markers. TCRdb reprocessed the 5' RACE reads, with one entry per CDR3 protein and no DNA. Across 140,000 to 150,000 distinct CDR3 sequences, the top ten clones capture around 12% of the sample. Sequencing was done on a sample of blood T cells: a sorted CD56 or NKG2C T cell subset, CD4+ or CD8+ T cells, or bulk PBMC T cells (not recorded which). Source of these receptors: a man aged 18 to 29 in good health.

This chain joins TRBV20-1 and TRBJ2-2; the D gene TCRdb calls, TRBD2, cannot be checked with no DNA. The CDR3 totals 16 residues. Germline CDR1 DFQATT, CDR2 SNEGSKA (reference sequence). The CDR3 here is CSALAGGPSGTGELFF.

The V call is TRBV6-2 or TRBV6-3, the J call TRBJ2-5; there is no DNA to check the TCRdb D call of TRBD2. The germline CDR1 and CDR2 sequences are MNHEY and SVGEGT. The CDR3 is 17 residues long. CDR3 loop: CASSYSTIAGVSETQYF.

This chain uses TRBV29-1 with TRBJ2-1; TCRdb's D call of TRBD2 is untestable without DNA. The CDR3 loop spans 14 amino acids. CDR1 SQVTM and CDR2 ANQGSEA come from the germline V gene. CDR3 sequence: CSVVAGASTNEQFF.

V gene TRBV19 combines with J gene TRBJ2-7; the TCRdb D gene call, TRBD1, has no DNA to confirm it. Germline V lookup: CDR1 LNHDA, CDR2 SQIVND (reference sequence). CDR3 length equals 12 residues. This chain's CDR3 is CASSIPGNEQYF.

Here the CDR3 reads CATSGDSSYNEQFF. The chain has TRBV15 and TRBJ2-1; TCRdb outputs TRBD2, but without DNA this stays unchecked. The CDR3 loop spans 14 amino acids. Per the germline V gene, CDR1 is LNHNV and CDR2 is YYDKDF (reference sequence).

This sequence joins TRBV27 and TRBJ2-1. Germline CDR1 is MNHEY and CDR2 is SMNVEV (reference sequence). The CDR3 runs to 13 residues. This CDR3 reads CASIQDAYNEQFF.

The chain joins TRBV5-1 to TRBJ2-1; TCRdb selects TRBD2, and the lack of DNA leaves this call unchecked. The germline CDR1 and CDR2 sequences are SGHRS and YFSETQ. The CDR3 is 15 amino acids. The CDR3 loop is CASRSGLASGNEQFF.

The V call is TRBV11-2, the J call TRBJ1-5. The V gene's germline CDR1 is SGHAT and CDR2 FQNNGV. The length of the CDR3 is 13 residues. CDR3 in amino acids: CASSLDSQQPQHF.

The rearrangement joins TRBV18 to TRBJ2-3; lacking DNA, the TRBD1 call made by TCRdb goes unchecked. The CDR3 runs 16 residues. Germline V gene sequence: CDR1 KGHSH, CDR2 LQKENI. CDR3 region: CASCTGGTGKSDTQYF.

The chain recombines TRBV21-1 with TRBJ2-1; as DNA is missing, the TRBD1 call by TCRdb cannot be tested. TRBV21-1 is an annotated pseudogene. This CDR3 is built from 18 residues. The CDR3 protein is CASSMVVRQAAGGSEQFF.

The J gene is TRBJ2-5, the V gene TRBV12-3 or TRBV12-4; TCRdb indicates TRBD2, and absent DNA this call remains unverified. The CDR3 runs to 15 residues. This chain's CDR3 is CASSWTSGQQETQYF.

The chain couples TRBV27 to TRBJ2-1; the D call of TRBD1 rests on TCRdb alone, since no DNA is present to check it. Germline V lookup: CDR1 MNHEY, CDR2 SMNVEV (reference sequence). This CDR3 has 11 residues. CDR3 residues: CASFRGNEQFF.

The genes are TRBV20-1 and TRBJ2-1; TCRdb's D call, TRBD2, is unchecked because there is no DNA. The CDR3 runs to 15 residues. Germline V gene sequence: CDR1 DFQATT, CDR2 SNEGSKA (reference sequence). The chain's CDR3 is CSANMVAGGYNEQFF.

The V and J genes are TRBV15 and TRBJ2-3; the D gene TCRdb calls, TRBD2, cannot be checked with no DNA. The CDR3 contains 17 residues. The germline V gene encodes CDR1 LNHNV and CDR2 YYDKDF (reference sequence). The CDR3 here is CATSGYRAGGPADTQYF. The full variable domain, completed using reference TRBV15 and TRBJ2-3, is DAMVIQNPRYQVTQFGKPVTLSCSQTLNHNVMYWYQQKSSQAPKLLFHYYDKDFNNEADTPDNFQSRRPNTSFCFLDIRSPGLGDTAMYLCATSGYRAGGPADTQYFGPGTRLTVL.